The entry below gives a single TCR beta chain sequence along with its context. Authors' methods: Researchers report that nucleated cell counts were estimated from reference gene primer amplification. The protocol was immunoSEQ multiplex PCR, while the TCRdb copy is restricted to in-frame clones and leaves out a portion. V and J calls and clone size come straight from that table; D and trimming were deduced from the DNA. The sample yields tens of thousands of clones, about nine tenths seen once. With 1 base removed from V and 6 bases from J, the gap between germline ends came to 14 bases. The CDR3 loop spans 15 amino acids. CDR1 is SGHRS, CDR2 YFSETQ, per germline. The source of the sample is a study of blood T cell repertoires in COVID-19.

This sequence joins TRBV5-1 and TRBJ1-5; D might be TRBD1 (5 bases). This receptor was obtained from a woman between 50 and 59 years old with active or convalescent COVID-19. Material: peripheral blood. CDR3 nucleotides: TGCGCCAGCAGCTTGTTTGGGGCGTCGGGTCAGCCCCAGCATTTT. It specifies CASSLFGASGQPQHF.